The rows below give T cell receptor beta chains drawn from one sample of a study of cytomegalovirus exposure and HLA in healthy donors. Assay used: immunoSEQ multiplex PCR; TCRdb lists only in-frame clones, some missing. The repertoire includes 85,000 to 90,000 clones, about 75% of them detected once, and around 9.1% sits in the top ten. The sample consisted of PBMCs. The source of these receptors is a man aged 30 to 39 in good health and CMV-seropositive. Both conserved end residues are part of each CDR3. Each record gives: D gene, V gene, J gene, CDR3 protein. A D gene is named only where the DNA matches it firmly.

>.|TRBV5-1|TRBJ2-7
CASSLTGGEQYF
>TRBD1|TRBV27|TRBJ2-6
CASSREPGQGASGANVLTF
>.|TRBV30|TRBJ1-3
CAWSLGRGNTIYF
>.|TRBV5-1|TRBJ2-3
CASSLQSRGADTQYF
>.|TRBV18|TRBJ2-6
CASSAGVSGANVLTF
>TRBD1|TRBV19|TRBJ1-2
CASSRTGTANYGYTF
>TRBD1|TRBV28|TRBJ2-7
CASSPGRGQTDEQYF
>TRBD1|TRBV28|TRBJ1-1
CASSPGQGRRAFF
>TRBD2|TRBV11-3|TRBJ2-7
CASSPTARGDSYEQYF
>.|TRBV7-8|TRBJ1-2
CASSTQVIAQDYGYTF
>.|TRBV7-9|TRBJ1-1
CASSPPGGWGTEAFF
>TRBD1|TRBV19|TRBJ1-3
CASSQLQGKGLSGNTIYF
>TRBD1|TRBV27|TRBJ2-5
CASSQTGGGLQETQYF
>TRBD1|TRBV2|.
CASRSPGQKDEQYF
>TRBD2|TRBV6-4|TRBJ2-3
CASSDSSGGADTQYF
>.|TRBV4-2|TRBJ2-2
CASSQVTENTGELFF
>TRBD1|TRBV5-1|TRBJ2-7
CASSFGTGAYEQYF
>TRBD1|TRBV7-9|TRBJ2-1
CSSSSPGQDVIGQFF
>.|TRBV28|TRBJ1-1
CASSLQDTGAEAFF
>.|TRBV27|TRBJ2-1
CASSLLRDYNEQFF
>.|TRBV5-6|TRBJ1-6
CASSLGGTRPLHF
>.|TRBV29-1|TRBJ2-5
CSVQNRATQYF
>.|TRBV5-8|TRBJ1-3
CASSNTKIGGLGNTIYF
>TRBD2|TRBV5-4|TRBJ2-3
CASRIAGGRTDTQYF
>TRBD1|TRBV7-6|TRBJ1-4
CASSLARYRRQGTNEKLFF
>.|TRBV19|TRBJ1-5
CASSRVLYSNQPQHF
>.|TRBV19|TRBJ1-1
CASSMYAGYSNTEAFF
>TRBD2|TRBV5-6|TRBJ2-7
CASSAGLTYYEQYF
>.|TRBV4-1|TRBJ2-3
CASSQEEGVGTEIDTQYF
>.|TRBV5-5|TRBJ1-1
CASSAGTTQVTEAFF
>TRBD1|TRBV19|TRBJ1-2
CASRNTGENGYTF
>.|TRBV11-2|TRBJ1-6
CASSLPLGSSYNSPLHF
>TRBD1|TRBV28|TRBJ1-4
CASSEDRGATNEKLFF
>.|TRBV6-1|TRBJ1-4
CASSFLATNEKLFF
>.|TRBV5-1|TRBJ1-6
CASSLISGQSNSPLHF
>.|TRBV6-5|TRBJ2-7
CASSYSPGENEQYF
>TRBD2|TRBV7-9|TRBJ2-2
CASSPKRGAGELFF